A single count supports the clone carrying this T cell receptor (beta chain). What it recognizes is unknown. As originally analysed: Filtering of immunoSEQ junctional sequences could not match full-length read filtering. Using immunoSEQ multiplex PCR, the repertoire was profiled, and TCRdb retains in-frame clones only, with some absent. For V, J and clone size, that table is used; D and trimming come from the DNA. Of roughly 1,100,000 clones in the sample, 70% to 80% were seen once. The record originates from a study of shared clonotypes between healthy human individuals. Study-level points and caveats: Among non-shared clonotypes, generation probabilities were lower than among those shared by all four donors.

The V end was cut by 1 base, the J end by 7 bases, with 6 bases between. The CDR3 covers 12 residues. Germline V gene lookup returns CDR1 SGHAT and CDR2 FQNNGV. The sample consisted of memory CD4+ T cells sorted from blood. The sample's subset: CD45RA-negative fraction. The chain couples TRBV11-2 to TRBJ2-3; possible D gene TRBD2, 5 bases. The source of this sequence is a man between 18 and 29 years old in good health. The chain's CDR3 is CASSLAGNTQYF. The CDR3 DNA reads as TGTGCCAGCAGCTTAGCGGGGAATACGCAGTATTTT.